Included here is one TCR beta chain sequence, with context. The antigen is unknown. Donors were healthy Caucasian individuals from Russia aged about 6 to 100. Donors each provided around 10 milliliters of peripheral blood. Each sample yielded at least 6 million isolated PBMCs. This specimen comes from a study of blood T cells in healthy people across ages. The CDR3 loop spans 14 amino acids. The V gene's germline CDR1 is SEHNR and CDR2 FQNEAQ (reference sequence). V dropped 3 bases and J dropped 5 bases, with 11 bases sitting between them. Findings and caveats of the study: A strong correlation was seen between TCR beta diversity and naive T cell percentage.

Primers used in a second PCR of about 7 to 12 cycles were a sample-barcoded 5' primer and a J-beta primer mix. TCRdb re-called the 5' RACE reads with MiXCR, one entry per CDR3 protein. The table includes about 1,800,000 distinct CDR3 sequences, 28% detected once. The clonotype comes from a woman in her 30s in good health. V and J are TRBV7-9 and TRBJ2-1, with a weak D call TRBD1 (6 bases). Specimen: blood. CDR3 DNA sequence: TGTGCCAGCAGCTTTTGGACAGAGGACAATGAGCAGTTCTTC. Translating gives CASSFWTEDNEQFF.